Sequencing of this TCR beta chain was carried out in a study of human T cells and chemical hapten exposure. After removal of 0 bases from V and 7 bases from J, the junction contained 4 bases not matched to a gene. The CDR3 loop spans 15 amino acids. Per the germline V gene, CDR1 is SGHVS and CDR2 is FNYEAQ. Noted time point: pre-sensitization, week 0. The treatment denotes: therapeutic diphenylcyclopropenone sensitization with weekly scalp DPC. Extraction of total RNA was performed on unfractionated whole blood. MiXCR was run by TCRdb on the RACE reads, yielding one entry per CDR3 protein. The repertoire holds about 260,000 distinct CDR3 sequences, with 7.5% to 10% as singletons.

Material: whole blood, obtained in connection with sensitization to the hapten diphenylcyclopropenone (DPC). The V gene is TRBV7-6, the J gene TRBJ1-4, with 8 bases aligning to TRBD1. The TCR originated in a middle-aged woman with alopecia areata. Some clones in this sample may be carry-over from other donors' samples. This CDR3 reads CASSLARTGIEKLFF. Here the CDR3 DNA reads TGTGCCAGCAGCTTAGCTAGGACAGGGATTGAAAAACTGTTTTTT.